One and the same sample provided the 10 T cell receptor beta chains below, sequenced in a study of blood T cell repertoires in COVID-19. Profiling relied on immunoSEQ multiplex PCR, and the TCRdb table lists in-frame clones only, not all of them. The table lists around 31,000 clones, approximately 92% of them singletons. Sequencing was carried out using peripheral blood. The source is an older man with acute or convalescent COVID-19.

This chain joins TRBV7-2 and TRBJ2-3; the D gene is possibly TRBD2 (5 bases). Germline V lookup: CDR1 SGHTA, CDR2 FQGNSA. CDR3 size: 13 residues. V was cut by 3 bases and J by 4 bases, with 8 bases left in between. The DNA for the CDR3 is TGTGCCAGCAGCTTGGGCGGGTCAGATACGCAGTATTTT. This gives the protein CASSLGGSDTQYF. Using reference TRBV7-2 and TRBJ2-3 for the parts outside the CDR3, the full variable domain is GAGVSQSPSNKVTEKGKDVELRCDPISGHTALYWYRQSLGQGLEFLIYFQGNSAPDKSGLPSDRFSAERTGGSVSTLTIQRTQQEDSAVYLCASSLGGSDTQYFGPGTRLTVL.

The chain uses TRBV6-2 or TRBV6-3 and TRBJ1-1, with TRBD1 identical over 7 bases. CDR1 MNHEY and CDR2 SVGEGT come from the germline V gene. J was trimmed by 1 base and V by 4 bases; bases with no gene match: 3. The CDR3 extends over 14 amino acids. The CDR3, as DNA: TGTGCCAGCAGTTTCCCAGGGGGGAACACTGAAGCTTTCTTT. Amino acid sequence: CASSFPGGNTEAFF.

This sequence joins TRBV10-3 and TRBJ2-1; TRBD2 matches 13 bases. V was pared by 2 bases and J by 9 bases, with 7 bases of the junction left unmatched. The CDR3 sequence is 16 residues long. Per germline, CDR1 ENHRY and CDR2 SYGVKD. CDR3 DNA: TGTGCCATCAGTGAGAGACTAGCGGGAGGAGGGGGTGAGCAGTTCTTC. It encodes CAISERLAGGGGEQFF.

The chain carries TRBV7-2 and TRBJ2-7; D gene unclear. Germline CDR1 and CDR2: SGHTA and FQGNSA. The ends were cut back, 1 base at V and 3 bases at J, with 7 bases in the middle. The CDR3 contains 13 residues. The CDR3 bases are TGTGCCAGCAGCTTAGGAGCTAACTACGAGCAGTACTTC. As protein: CASSLGANYEQYF.

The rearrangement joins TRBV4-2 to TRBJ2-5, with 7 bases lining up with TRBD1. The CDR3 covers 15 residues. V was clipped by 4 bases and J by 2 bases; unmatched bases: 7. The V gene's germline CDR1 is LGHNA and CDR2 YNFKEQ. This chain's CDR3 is CASSLTGTAQETQYF. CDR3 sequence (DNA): TGTGCCAGCAGCCTCACCGGGACAGCGCAAGAGACCCAGTACTTC.

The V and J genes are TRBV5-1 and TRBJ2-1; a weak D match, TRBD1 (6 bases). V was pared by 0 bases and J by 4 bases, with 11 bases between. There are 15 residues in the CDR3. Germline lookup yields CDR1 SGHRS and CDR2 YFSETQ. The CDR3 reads CASSLDRVEYNEQFF. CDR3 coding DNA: TGCGCCAGCAGCTTGGACAGGGTGGAGTACAATGAGCAGTTCTTC. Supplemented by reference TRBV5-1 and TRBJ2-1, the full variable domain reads KAGVTQTPRYLIKTRGQQVTLSCSPISGHRSVSWYQQTPGQGLQFLFEYFSETQRNKGNFPGRFSGRQFSNSRSEMNVSTLELGDSALYLCASSLDRVEYNEQFFGPGTRLTVL.

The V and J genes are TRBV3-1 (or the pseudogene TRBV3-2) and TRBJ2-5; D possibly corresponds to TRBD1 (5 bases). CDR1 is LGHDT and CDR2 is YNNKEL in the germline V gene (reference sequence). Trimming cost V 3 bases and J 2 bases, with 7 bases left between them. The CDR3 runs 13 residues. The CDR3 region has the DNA TGTGCCAGCAGCCAGGACAAGCAAGAGACCCAGTACTTC. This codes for CASSQDKQETQYF.

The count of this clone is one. Written as DNA, the CDR3 is TGTGCCAGCAGCTTAGATTGGCGGGGGTGGCCAACCCAGTACTTC. Protein sequence: CASSLDWRGWPTQYF. This sequence joins TRBV11-2 and TRBJ2-5, with 7 bases fitting TRBD2. Trimming cost V 0 bases and J 8 bases; bases outside gene matches: 9. CDR1 and CDR2 (germline): SGHAT, FQNNGV. The length of the CDR3 is 15 residues.

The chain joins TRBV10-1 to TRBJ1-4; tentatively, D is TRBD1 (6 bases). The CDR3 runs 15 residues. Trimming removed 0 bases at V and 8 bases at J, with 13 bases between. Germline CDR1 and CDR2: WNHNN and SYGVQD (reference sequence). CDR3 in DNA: TGCGCCAGCAGTGAGTCCGGGGGGCTTCAGGAAAAACTGTTTTTT. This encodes CASSESGGLQEKLFF.

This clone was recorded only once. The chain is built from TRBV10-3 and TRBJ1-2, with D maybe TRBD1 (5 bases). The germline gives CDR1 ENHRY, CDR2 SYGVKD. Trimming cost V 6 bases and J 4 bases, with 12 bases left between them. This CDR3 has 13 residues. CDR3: CAIRPGLTYGYTF. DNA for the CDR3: TGTGCCATCAGACCGGGACTGACCTATGGCTACACCTTC.